This T cell receptor (beta chain) emerged from a study of blood T cell repertoires in COVID-19. Measured with immunoSEQ multiplex PCR; TCRdb has only the in-frame clones, and not every one. The data hold some 70,000 clones, with 86% observed a single time. The sequenced material came from peripheral blood. The clonotype was recovered from a man between 50 and 59 years old with active COVID-19.

This CDR3 reads CASSPTVGQPQHF. CDR3 sequence (DNA): TGTGCCAGCAGCCCGACAGTAGGTCAGCCCCAGCATTTT. J is TRBJ1-5 and V is TRBV9; D possibly corresponds to TRBD1 (5 bases). Germline V gene sequence: CDR1 SGDLS, CDR2 YYNGEE. The CDR3 covers 13 residues. The V gene lost 4 bases and the J gene lost 6 bases, with 11 bases spanning the gap.